Here is one T cell receptor (beta chain) with its context. These data originate in a study of blood T cell repertoires in COVID-19. Study-level information: From T cells, B-cell-depleted T cells, or PBMCs came the material, which was cDNA or gDNA.

The CDR3 spans 18 residues. Looked up from germline, CDR1 is SGHDT and CDR2 is YYEEEE. V was pared by 5 bases and J by 0 bases, with 13 bases of the junction left unmatched. Authors' processing steps: Scientists estimated how many nucleated cells there were by amplifying reference gene primers. The method was immunoSEQ multiplex PCR; TCRdb's version includes in-frame clones alone and lacks a portion of them. V, J and clone size were drawn from that table, and D and trimming were deduced from the DNA. The data hold under 450,000 clones, with about 90% observed a single time. Everyone who took part was roughly 18 to 100 years old, and they came from about 23 US areas.

V and J are TRBV5-6 and TRBJ2-2, with 7 bases aligning to TRBD2. The source material was PBMCs or T cells enriched from blood (not recorded which). This receptor was taken from a woman in her 30s who had recovered from COVID-19. CDR3 region: CASRPNALRESNTGELFF. The CDR3 bases are TGTGCCAGCAGACCAAACGCGTTGCGGGAGTCGAACACCGGGGAGCTGTTTTTT.